A single sample gave rise to the 2 T cell receptor beta chains below, sequenced in a study of blood T cell repertoires in COVID-19. Using immunoSEQ multiplex PCR, the repertoire was profiled, and TCRdb retains in-frame clones only, with some absent. The data hold around 250,000 clones, with approximately 90% observed a single time. Sequenced: PBMCs or T cells enriched from blood (not recorded which). The receptors originated from a man between 18 and 35 years old who had recovered from COVID-19.

The V gene is TRBV19, the J gene TRBJ1-1; TRBD1 is a possible D gene (5 bases). Trimming removed 2 bases from V and 2 bases from J, with 18 bases in between. CDR1 is LNHDA, CDR2 SQIVND, per germline (reference sequence). The CDR3 covers 17 residues. The CDR3 DNA reads as TGTGCCAGTAGTATATTAGGGGTCAGAAATTGCAACACTGAAGCTTTCTTT. Translated, it gives CASSILGVRNCNTEAFF.

The CDR3 is CASSLGTGGEKLFF. CDR3 coding DNA: TGTGCCAGCAGCTTAGGGACAGGGGGTGAAAAACTGTTTTTT. The chain joins TRBV7-9 to TRBJ1-4; 10 bases map to TRBD1. V was clipped by 1 base and J by 7 bases; unmatched bases: 0. Per the germline V gene, CDR1 is SEHNR and CDR2 is FQNEAQ (reference sequence). The CDR3 is 14 residues long. The variable domain in full, with the rest retrieved from reference TRBV7-9 and TRBJ1-4, is DTGVSQNPRHKITKRGQNVTFRCDPISEHNRLYWYRQTLGQGPEFLTYFQNEAQLEKSRLLSDRFSAERPKGSFSTLEIQRTEQGDSAMYLCASSLGTGGEKLFFGSGTQLSVL.